This TCR beta chain was sequenced for a study of T cell responses to AZD1222 COVID-19 vaccine. Study-level findings and limits: CD4 TCRs covered the whole spike, strongest at regions 160-218 and 743-854.

A remark on this clone: Its matching antigen is unknown.

Measured with immunoSEQ multiplex PCR; TCRdb has only the in-frame clones, and not every one. The table includes 150,000 or so clones, roughly four fifths detected once. Germline-derived CDR1 and CDR2 are SGHAT and FQNNGV. V lost 3 bases and J 5 bases, leaving 10 bases between the germline ends. The CDR3 contains 13 residues. The gene calls are TRBV11-2 and TRBJ1-2, with unresolved D. This TCR was sampled from an adult in good health. The sequences come from peripheral blood, collected on day 0 of MenACWY control vaccination. The CDR3 region has the DNA TGTGCCAGCAGCTTGGGGTTACGGTATGGCTACACCTTC. Its translation: CASSLGLRYGYTF.